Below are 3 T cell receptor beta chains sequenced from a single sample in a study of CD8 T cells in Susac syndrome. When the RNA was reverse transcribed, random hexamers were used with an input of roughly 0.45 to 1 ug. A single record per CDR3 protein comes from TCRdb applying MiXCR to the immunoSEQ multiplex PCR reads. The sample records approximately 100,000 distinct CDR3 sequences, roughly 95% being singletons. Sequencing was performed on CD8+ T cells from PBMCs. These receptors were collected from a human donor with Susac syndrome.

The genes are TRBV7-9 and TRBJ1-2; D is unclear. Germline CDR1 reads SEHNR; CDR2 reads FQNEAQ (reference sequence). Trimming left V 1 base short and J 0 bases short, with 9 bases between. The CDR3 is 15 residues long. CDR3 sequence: CASSLVEEPNYGYTF. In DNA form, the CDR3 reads TGTGCCAGCAGCTTAGTGGAGGAGCCTAACTATGGCTACACCTTC.

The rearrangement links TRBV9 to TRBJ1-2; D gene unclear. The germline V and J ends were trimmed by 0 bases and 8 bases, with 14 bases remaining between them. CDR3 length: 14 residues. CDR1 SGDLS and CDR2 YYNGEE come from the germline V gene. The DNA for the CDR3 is TGTGCCAGCAGCGTAGATTCAGCCCCCGGGGGCTACACCTTC. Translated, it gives CASSVDSAPGGYTF.

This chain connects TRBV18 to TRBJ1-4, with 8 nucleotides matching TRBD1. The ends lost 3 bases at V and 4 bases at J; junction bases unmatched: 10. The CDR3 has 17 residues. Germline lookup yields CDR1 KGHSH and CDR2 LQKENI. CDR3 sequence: CASSPEGTGHVNEKLFF. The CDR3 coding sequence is TGTGCCAGCTCACCTGAAGGGACAGGACATGTTAATGAAAAACTGTTTTTT.